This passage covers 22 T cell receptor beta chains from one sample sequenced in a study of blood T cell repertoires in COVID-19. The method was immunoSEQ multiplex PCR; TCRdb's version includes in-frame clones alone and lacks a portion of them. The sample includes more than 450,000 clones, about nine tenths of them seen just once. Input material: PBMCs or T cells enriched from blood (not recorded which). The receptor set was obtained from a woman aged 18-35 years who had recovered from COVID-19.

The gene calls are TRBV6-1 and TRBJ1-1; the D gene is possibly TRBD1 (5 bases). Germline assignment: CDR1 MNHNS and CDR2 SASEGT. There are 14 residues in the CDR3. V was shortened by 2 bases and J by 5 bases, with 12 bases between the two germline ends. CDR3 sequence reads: CASSESGRGTEAFF. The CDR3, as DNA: TGTGCCAGCAGTGAATCGGGTAGGGGTACTGAAGCTTTCTTT.

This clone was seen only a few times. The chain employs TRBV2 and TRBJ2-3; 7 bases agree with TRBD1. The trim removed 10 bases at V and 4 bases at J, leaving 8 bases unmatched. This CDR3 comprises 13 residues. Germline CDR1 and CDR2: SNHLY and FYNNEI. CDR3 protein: CAKQTGAPDTQYF. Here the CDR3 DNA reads TGTGCCAAACAAACAGGGGCCCCAGATACGCAGTATTTT.

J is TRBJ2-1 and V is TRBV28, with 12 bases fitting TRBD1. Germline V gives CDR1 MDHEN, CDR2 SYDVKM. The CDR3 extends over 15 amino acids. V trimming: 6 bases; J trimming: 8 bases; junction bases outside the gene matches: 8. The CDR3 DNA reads TGTGCCAGCAGGGCGGGACAGGGGGCGGTCGATGAGCAGTTCTTC. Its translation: CASRAGQGAVDEQFF.

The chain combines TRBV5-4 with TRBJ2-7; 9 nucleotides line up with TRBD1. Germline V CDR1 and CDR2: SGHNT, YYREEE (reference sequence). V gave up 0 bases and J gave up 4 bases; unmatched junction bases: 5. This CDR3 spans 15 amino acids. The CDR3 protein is CASSLGGDRAYEQYF. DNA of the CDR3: TGTGCCAGCAGCTTGGGGGGGGACAGGGCTTACGAGCAGTACTTC.

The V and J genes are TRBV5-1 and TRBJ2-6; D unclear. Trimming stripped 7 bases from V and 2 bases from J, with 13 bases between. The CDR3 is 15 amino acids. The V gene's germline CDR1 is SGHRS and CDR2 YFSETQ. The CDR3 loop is CASQMWSTGANVLTF. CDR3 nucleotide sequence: TGCGCCAGCCAGATGTGGAGTACTGGGGCCAACGTCCTGACTTTC. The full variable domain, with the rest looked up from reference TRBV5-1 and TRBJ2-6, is KAGVTQTPRYLIKTRGQQVTLSCSPISGHRSVSWYQQTPGQGLQFLFEYFSETQRNKGNFPGRFSGRQFSNSRSEMNVSTLELGDSALYLCASQMWSTGANVLTFGAGSRLTVL.

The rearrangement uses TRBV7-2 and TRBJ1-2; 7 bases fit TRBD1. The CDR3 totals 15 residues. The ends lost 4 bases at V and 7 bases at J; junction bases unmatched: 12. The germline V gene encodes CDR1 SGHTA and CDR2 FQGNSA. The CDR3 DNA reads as TGTGCCAGCAGCTCGACAGGGAAGGGGGTGGGTGGCTACACCTTC. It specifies CASSSTGKGVGGYTF. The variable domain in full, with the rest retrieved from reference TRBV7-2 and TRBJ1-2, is GAGVSQSPSNKVTEKGKDVELRCDPISGHTALYWYRQSLGQGLEFLIYFQGNSAPDKSGLPSDRFSAERTGGSVSTLTIQRTQQEDSAVYLCASSSTGKGVGGYTFGSGTRLTVV.

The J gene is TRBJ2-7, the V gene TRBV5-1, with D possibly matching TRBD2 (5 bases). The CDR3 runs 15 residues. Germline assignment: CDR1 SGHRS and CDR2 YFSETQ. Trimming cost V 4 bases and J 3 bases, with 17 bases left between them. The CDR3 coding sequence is TGCGCCAGCAGCACCTCGGGGTCGCAGGTCTACGAGCAGTACTTC. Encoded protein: CASSTSGSQVYEQYF.

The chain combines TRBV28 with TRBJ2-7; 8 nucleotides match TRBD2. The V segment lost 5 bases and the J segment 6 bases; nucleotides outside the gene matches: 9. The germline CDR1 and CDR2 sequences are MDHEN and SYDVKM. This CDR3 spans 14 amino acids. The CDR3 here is CASSPRTSPLEQYF. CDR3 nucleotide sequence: TGTGCCAGCAGTCCCCGGACTAGCCCCCTCGAGCAGTACTTC.

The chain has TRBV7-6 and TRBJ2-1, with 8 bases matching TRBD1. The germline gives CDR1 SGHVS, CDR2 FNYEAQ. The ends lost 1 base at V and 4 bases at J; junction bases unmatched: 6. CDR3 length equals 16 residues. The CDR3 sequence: CASSLVADREYNEQFF. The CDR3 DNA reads TGTGCCAGCAGCTTAGTCGCGGACAGGGAATACAATGAGCAGTTCTTC.

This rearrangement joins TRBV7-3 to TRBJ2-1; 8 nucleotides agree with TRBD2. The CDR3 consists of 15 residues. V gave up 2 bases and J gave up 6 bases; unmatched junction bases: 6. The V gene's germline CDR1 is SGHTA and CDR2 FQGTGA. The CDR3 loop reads CASSLQAGVLNEQFF. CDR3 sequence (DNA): TGTGCCAGCAGCTTACAAGCGGGGGTCCTCAATGAGCAGTTCTTC.

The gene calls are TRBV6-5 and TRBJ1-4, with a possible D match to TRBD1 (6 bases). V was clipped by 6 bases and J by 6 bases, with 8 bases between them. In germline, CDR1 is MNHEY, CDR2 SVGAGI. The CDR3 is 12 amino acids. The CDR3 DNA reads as TGTGCCAGCAGGGCAGGGGATGAAAAACTGTTTTTT. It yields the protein CASRAGDEKLFF.

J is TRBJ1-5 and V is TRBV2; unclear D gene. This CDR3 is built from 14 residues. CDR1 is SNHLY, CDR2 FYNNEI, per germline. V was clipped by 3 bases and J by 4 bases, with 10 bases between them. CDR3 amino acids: CASSDTTGNQPQHF. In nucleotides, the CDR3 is TGTGCCAGCAGTGATACGACGGGAAATCAGCCCCAGCATTTT.

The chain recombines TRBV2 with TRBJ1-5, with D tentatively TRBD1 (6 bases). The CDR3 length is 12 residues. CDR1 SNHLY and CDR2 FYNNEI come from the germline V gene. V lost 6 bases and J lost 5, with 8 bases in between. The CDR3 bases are TGTGCCAGCAGCTACAGGGATCAGCCCCAGCATTTT. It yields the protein CASSYRDQPQHF.

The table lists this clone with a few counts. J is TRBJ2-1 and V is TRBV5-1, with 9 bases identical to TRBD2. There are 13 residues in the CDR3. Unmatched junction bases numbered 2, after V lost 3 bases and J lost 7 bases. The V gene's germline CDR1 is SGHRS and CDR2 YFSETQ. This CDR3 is CASSSLAGNEQFF. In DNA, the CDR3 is TGCGCCAGCAGCTCCCTAGCGGGGAATGAGCAGTTCTTC.

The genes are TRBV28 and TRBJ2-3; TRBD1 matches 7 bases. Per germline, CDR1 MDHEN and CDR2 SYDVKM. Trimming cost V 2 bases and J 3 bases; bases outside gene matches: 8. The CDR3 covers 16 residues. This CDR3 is CASSLTGQGVTDTQYF. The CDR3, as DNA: TGTGCCAGCAGTTTAACGGGGCAGGGGGTTACAGATACGCAGTATTTT.

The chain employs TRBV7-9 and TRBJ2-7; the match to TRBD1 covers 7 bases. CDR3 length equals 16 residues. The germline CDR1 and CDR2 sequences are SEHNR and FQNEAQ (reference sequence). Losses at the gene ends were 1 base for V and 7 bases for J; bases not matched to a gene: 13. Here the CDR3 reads CASSLVRGQMGFEQYF. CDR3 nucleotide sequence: TGTGCCAGCAGCTTAGTTAGGGGGCAGATGGGTTTTGAGCAGTACTTC.

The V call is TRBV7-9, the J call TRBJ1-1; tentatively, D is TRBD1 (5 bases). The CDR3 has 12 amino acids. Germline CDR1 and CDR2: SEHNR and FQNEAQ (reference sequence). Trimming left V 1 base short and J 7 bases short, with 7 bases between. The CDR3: CASSLGTYEAFF. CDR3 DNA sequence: TGTGCCAGCAGCTTAGGGACATATGAAGCTTTCTTT.

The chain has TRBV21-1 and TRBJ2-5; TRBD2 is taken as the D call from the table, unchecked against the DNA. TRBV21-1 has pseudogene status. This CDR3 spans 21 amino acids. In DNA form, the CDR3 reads TGTGCCAGCAGCAGGGTCGATCCCGGGACTAGCGGGGGGAAAAATAAAGAGACCCAGTACTTC. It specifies CASSRVDPGTSGGKNKETQYF.

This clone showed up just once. CDR3 nucleotides: TGTGCCAGCAGCAAAAAACAGGGGATAGACTTC. Encoded protein: CASSKKQGIDF. This chain uses TRBV21-1 with TRBJ2-7; the table's D call, TRBD1, was not checked against the DNA. TRBV21-1 constitutes a pseudogene. The CDR3 contains 11 residues.

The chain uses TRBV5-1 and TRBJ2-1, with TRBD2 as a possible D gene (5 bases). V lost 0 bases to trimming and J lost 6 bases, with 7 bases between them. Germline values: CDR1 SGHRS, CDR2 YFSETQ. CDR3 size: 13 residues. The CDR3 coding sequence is TGCGCCAGCAGCTTGGGAGGGAGCAATGAGCAGTTCTTC. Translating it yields CASSLGGSNEQFF. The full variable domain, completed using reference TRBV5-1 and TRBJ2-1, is KAGVTQTPRYLIKTRGQQVTLSCSPISGHRSVSWYQQTPGQGLQFLFEYFSETQRNKGNFPGRFSGRQFSNSRSEMNVSTLELGDSALYLCASSLGGSNEQFFGPGTRLTVL.

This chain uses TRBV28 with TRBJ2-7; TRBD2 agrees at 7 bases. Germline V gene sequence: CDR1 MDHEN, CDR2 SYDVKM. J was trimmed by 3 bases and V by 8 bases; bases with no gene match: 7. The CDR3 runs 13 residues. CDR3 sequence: CASRDSSGYEQYF. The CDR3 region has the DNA TGTGCCAGCCGCGACTCTAGCGGCTACGAGCAGTACTTC.

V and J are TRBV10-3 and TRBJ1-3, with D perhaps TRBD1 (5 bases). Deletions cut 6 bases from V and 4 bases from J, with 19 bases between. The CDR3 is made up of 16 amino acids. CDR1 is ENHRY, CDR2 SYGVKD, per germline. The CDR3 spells CAISLSSGGRGNTIYF. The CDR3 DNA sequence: TGTGCCATCAGCCTCTCCTCGGGGGGGAGAGGAAACACCATATATTTT.